These 20 T cell receptor beta chains originate from one sample sequenced in a study of T cell responses to AZD1222 COVID-19 vaccine. Data came from immunoSEQ multiplex PCR; TCRdb stores just in-frame clones and leaves some out. The sample shows about 150,000 clones, nearly 90% of them seen only once. The specimen comprised peripheral blood, sampled on day 0 of AZD1222 vaccination. The receptors shown here come from an adult in good health.

J is TRBJ2-5 and V is TRBV5-1, with TRBD2 identical over 14 bases. The CDR3 totals 16 residues. V dropped 3 bases and J dropped 3; count of bases not matched to a gene: 4. Germline CDR1 and CDR2: SGHRS and YFSETQ. The CDR3 DNA is TGCGCCAGCAGCTCCCAGGGACTAGCGGGAGAAGAGACCCAGTACTTC. Its protein is CASSSQGLAGEETQYF.

The V and J genes are TRBV9 and TRBJ2-5; D remains unclear. V was trimmed by 4 bases and J by 5 bases, leaving 15 bases between them. The CDR3 is made up of 14 amino acids. Germline CDR1 is SGDLS and CDR2 is YYNGEE. CDR3 amino acids: CASSPQVSSETQYF. The CDR3 DNA sequence: TGTGCCAGCAGCCCACAAGTCTCGTCGGAGACCCAGTACTTC. Drawing the rest from reference TRBV9 and TRBJ2-5, the complete variable domain is DSGVTQTPKHLITATGQRVTLRCSPRSGDLSVYWYQQSLDQGLQFLIQYYNGEERAKGNILERFSAQQFPDLHSELNLSSLELGDSALYFCASSPQVSSETQYFGPGTRLLVL.

The genes are TRBV7-9 and TRBJ2-1; tentatively, D is TRBD1 (6 bases). Germline-derived CDR1 and CDR2 are SEHNR and FQNEAQ (reference sequence). The CDR3 has 14 residues. Trimming left V 0 bases short and J 5 bases short, with 8 bases between. For the CDR3, the DNA is TGTGCCAGCAGCTTAGCCCGGACAGACAATGAGCAGTTCTTC. It yields the protein CASSLARTDNEQFF. Full variable domain (rest looked up from reference TRBV7-9 and TRBJ2-1): DTGVSQNPRHKITKRGQNVTFRCDPISEHNRLYWYRQTLGQGPEFLTYFQNEAQLEKSRLLSDRFSAERPKGSFSTLEIQRTEQGDSAMYLCASSLARTDNEQFFGPGTRLTVL.

V and J are TRBV19 and TRBJ2-1; no reliable D call. Germline lookup yields CDR1 LNHDA and CDR2 SQIVND (reference sequence). The CDR3 extends over 13 amino acids. V lost 1 base and J 6 bases, leaving 7 bases between the germline ends. The CDR3 here is CASSIGLSNEQFF. In nucleotides, the CDR3 is TGTGCCAGTAGTATAGGCTTATCCAATGAGCAGTTCTTC.

In nucleotides, the CDR3 is TGTGCCAGCAGCTTAATAGGGTTGTATCAAGAGACCCAGTACTTC. Translation gives CASSLIGLYQETQYF. The rearrangement links TRBV7-3 to TRBJ2-5; no reliable D call. V dropped 1 base and J dropped 2 bases, with 11 bases sitting between them. The CDR3 is 15 amino acids. Germline V gives CDR1 SGHTA, CDR2 FQGTGA.

The V call is TRBV6-5, the J call TRBJ2-3; unclear D gene. The germline V and J ends were trimmed by 2 bases and 3 bases, with 6 bases remaining between them. Germline V lookup: CDR1 MNHEY, CDR2 SVGAGI. The length of the CDR3 is 13 residues. The CDR3 bases are TGTGCCAGCAGTTACCGGGTTACAGATACGCAGTATTTT. It is translated as CASSYRVTDTQYF.

The gene calls are TRBV7-9 and TRBJ2-5, with a weak D call TRBD2 (6 bases). Deletions cut 3 bases from V and 9 bases from J, with 20 bases between. Germline values: CDR1 SEHNR, CDR2 FQNEAQ (reference sequence). This CDR3 has 15 residues. For the CDR3, the DNA is TGTGCCAGCAGCTTTTATACAAGCGGGCCCGCGGCCCAGTACTTC. Amino acids: CASSFYTSGPAAQYF.

This chain connects TRBV6-2 or TRBV6-3 to TRBJ1-2; possible D gene TRBD1, 5 bases. Trimming cost V 5 bases and J 0 bases, with 13 bases left between them. This CDR3 is 15 amino acids long. CDR1 MNHEY and CDR2 SVGEGT come from the germline V gene. The chain's CDR3 is CASSLQEPANYGYTF. CDR3 nucleotides: TGTGCCAGCAGTCTACAGGAGCCAGCTAACTATGGCTACACCTTC.

The chain combines TRBV28 with TRBJ1-2; D not resolved. The germline gives CDR1 MDHEN, CDR2 SYDVKM. The CDR3 consists of 11 residues. V lost 6 bases, J lost 7 bases, and 9 bases lay in between. CDR3 sequence: CASSIPGGYTF. Here the CDR3 DNA reads TGTGCCAGCAGCATCCCTGGTGGCTACACCTTC.

This CDR3 reads CSALIGGAEAFF. In nucleotides, the CDR3 is TGCAGCGCCCTCATTGGGGGGGCTGAAGCTTTCTTT. The chain recombines TRBV29-1 with TRBJ1-1; weak D call: TRBD1 (5 bases). The V end was cut by 7 bases, the J end by 6 bases, with 15 bases between. The germline CDR1 and CDR2 sequences are SQVTM and ANQGSEA. The CDR3 contains 12 residues.

The V call is TRBV7-2, the J call TRBJ1-5; 8 bases align to TRBD1. The CDR3 covers 14 residues. Germline CDR1 SGHTA, CDR2 FQGNSA. V gave up 3 bases and J gave up 6 bases; unmatched junction bases: 4. As DNA, the CDR3 is TGTGCCAGCAGCTTCGGACAGGGTGGTCAGCCCCAGCATTTT. Translation: CASSFGQGGQPQHF.

V gene TRBV7-9 combines with J gene TRBJ1-1; perhaps TRBD1 as D (5 bases). V was clipped by 8 bases and J by 3 bases, with 13 bases between them. This CDR3 spans 13 amino acids. The germline CDR1 and CDR2 sequences are SEHNR and FQNEAQ (reference sequence). CDR3 in amino acids: CASDEQADTEAFF. DNA of the CDR3: TGTGCCAGCGACGAACAGGCAGACACTGAAGCTTTCTTT.

The genes are TRBV5-4 and TRBJ1-1; D gene unclear. Germline lookup yields CDR1 SGHNT and CDR2 YYREEE (reference sequence). The CDR3 has 14 residues. The ends were cut back, 0 bases at V and 5 bases at J, with 11 bases in the middle. DNA of the CDR3: TGTGCCAGCAGCTTGGATCGGGAGGGTACTGAAGCTTTCTTT. Protein: CASSLDREGTEAFF.

CDR3 loop: CASSSRSSAPANTGELFF. CDR3 sequence (DNA): TGTGCCAGCAGCTCCCGGTCTAGCGCTCCCGCGAACACCGGGGAGCTGTTTTTT. The chain joins TRBV7-3 to TRBJ2-2; a possible D gene is TRBD2 (6 bases). The CDR3 is 18 amino acids. Trimming pared 4 bases from V and 0 bases from J, leaving 18 bases between. Germline V gene sequence: CDR1 SGHTA, CDR2 FQGTGA. The full variable domain, with the rest looked up from reference TRBV7-3 and TRBJ2-2, is GAGVSQTPSNKVTEKGKYVELRCDPISGHTALYWYRQSLGQGPEFLIYFQGTGAADDSGLPNDRFFAVRPEGSVSTLKIQRTERGDSAVYLCASSSRSSAPANTGELFFGEGSRLTVL.

The chain uses TRBV7-6 and TRBJ2-5, with 7 positions matching TRBD2. Germline CDR1 reads SGHVS; CDR2 reads FNYEAQ. The CDR3 has 16 amino acids. The V segment lost 1 base and the J segment 5 bases; nucleotides outside the gene matches: 10. The CDR3 coding sequence is TGTGCCAGCAGCTTAGGAGGAGGGAGGGCCTTGGAGACCCAGTACTTC. Its protein is CASSLGGGRALETQYF.

V usage is TRBV28 and J usage is TRBJ1-2, with TRBD1 matching over 8 bases. From germline, CDR1 is MDHEN and CDR2 SYDVKM. Unmatched junction bases numbered 3, after V lost 3 bases and J lost 0 bases. This CDR3 spans 15 amino acids. CDR3 bases: TGTGCCAGCAGTTTGGACAGGGTACCTAACTATGGCTACACCTTC. Amino acid sequence: CASSLDRVPNYGYTF.

The chain recombines TRBV7-9 with TRBJ2-5; D possibly corresponds to TRBD1 (5 bases). Trimming pared 5 bases from V and 0 bases from J, leaving 10 bases between. The germline gives CDR1 SEHNR, CDR2 FQNEAQ (reference sequence). The CDR3 sequence is 14 residues long. CDR3 coding DNA: TGTGCCAGCAGCCCCCGACAGTACCAAGAGACCCAGTACTTC. It specifies CASSPRQYQETQYF.

The chain is built from TRBV5-1 and TRBJ1-2, with 7 bases that match TRBD1. CDR1 SGHRS and CDR2 YFSETQ come from the germline V gene. V was clipped by 3 bases and J by 4 bases; unmatched bases: 6. This CDR3 spans 14 amino acids. Here the CDR3 DNA reads TGCGCCAGCAGCTCCCAACAGGGGCCCTATGGCTACACCTTC. Translated: CASSSQQGPYGYTF.

V usage is TRBV30 and J usage is TRBJ1-1, with 9 bases matching TRBD1. The CDR3 sequence is 14 residues long. Unmatched junction bases numbered 11, after V lost 1 base and J lost 11 bases. CDR1 is GTSNPN, CDR2 SVGIG, per germline (reference sequence). In DNA, the CDR3 is TGTGCCTGGAGTGCATCTGGGACAGGGTTTAGCGCTTTCTTT. Protein product: CAWSASGTGFSAFF.

V gene TRBV6-2 or TRBV6-3 combines with J gene TRBJ1-2, with D tentatively TRBD1 (5 bases). Trimming cost V 1 base and J 4 bases, with 7 bases left between them. Germline V lookup: CDR1 MNHEY, CDR2 SVGEGT. This CDR3 region has 13 residues. In nucleotides, the CDR3 is TGTGCCAGCAGTTACTGGCAGGGCTATGGCTACACCTTC. It translates to CASSYWQGYGYTF.